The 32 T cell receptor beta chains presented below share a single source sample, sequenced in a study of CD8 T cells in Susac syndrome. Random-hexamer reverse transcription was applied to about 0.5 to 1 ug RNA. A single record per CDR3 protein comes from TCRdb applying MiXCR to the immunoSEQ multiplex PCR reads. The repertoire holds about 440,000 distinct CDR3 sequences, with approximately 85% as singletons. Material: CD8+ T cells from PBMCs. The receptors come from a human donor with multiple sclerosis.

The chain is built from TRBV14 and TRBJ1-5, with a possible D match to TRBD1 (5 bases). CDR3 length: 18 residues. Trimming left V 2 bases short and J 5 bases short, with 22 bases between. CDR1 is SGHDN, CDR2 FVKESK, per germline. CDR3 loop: CASSQSNSIAVGDQPQHF. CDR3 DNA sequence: TGTGCCAGCAGCCAAAGTAACTCCATTGCAGTGGGGGATCAGCCCCAGCATTTT.

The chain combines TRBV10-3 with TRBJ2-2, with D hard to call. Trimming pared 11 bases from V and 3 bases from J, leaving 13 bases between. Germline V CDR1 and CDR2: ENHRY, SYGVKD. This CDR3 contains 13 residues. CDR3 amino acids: CASWGDDTGELFF. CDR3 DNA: TGTGCCTCTTGGGGTGACGACACCGGGGAGCTGTTTTTT.

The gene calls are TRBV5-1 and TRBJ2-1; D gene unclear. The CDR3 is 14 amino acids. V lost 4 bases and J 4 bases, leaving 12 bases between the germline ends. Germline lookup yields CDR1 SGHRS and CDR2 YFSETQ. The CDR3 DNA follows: TGCGCCAGCAGCCCAACGGTGGATTACAATGAGCAGTTCTTC. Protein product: CASSPTVDYNEQFF.

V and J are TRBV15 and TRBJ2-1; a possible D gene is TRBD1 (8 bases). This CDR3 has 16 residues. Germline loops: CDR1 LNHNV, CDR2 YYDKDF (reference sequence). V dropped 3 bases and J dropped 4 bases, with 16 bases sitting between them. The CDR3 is CATSSLYRGGYNEQFF. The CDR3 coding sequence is TGTGCCACCAGCAGCCTTTACAGGGGGGGGTACAATGAGCAGTTCTTC.

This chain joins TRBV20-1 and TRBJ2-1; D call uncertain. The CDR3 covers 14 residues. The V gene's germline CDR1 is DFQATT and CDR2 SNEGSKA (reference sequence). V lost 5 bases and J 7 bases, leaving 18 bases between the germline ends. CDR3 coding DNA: TGCAGTGCTCTTACTCCGACCTCTGGAAATGAGCAGTTCTTC. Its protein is CSALTPTSGNEQFF.

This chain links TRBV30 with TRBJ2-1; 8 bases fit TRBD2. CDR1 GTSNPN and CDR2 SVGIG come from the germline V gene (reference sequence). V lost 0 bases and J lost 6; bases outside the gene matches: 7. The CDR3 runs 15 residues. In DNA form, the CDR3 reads TGTGCCTGGAGTGTTGGTAGCGGGATCTTCAATGAGCAGTTCTTC. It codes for CAWSVGSGIFNEQFF. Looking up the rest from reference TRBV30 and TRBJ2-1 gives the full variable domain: SQTIHQWPATLVQPVGSPLSLECTVEGTSNPNLYWYRQAAGRGLQLLFYSVGIGQISSEVPQNLSASRPQDRQFILSSKKLLLSDSGFYLCAWSVGSGIFNEQFFGPGTRLTVL.

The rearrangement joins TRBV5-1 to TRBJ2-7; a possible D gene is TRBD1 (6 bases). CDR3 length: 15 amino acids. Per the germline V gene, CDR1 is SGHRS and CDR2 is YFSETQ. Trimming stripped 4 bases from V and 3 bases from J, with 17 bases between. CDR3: CASSPTPDRIYEQYF. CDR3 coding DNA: TGCGCCAGCAGCCCGACTCCGGACAGAATCTACGAGCAGTACTTC.

This CDR3 reads CASSQDPGTSEYNEQFF. The CDR3 region has the DNA TGCGCCAGCAGCCAAGATCCTGGGACTAGCGAGTACAATGAGCAGTTCTTC. The chain couples TRBV4-1 to TRBJ2-1; 10 bases match TRBD2. Germline V lookup: CDR1 MGHRA, CDR2 YSYEKL. The CDR3 is 17 residues long. Losses at the gene ends were 0 bases for V and 4 bases for J; bases not matched to a gene: 6.

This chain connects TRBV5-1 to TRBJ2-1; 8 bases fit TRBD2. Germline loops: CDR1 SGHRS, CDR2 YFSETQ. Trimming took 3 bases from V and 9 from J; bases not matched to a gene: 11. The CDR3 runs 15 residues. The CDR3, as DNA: TGCGCCAGCAGCTCAGCATTCTCGGGAGGGGTTGAGCAGTTCTTC. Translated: CASSSAFSGGVEQFF.

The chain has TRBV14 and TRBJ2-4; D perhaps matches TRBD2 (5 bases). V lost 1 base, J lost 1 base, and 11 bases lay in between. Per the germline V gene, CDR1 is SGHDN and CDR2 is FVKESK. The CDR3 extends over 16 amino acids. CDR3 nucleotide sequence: TGTGCCAGCAGCCAAGTTTCGGGGTCGGCCAAAAACATTCAGTACTTC. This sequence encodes CASSQVSGSAKNIQYF.

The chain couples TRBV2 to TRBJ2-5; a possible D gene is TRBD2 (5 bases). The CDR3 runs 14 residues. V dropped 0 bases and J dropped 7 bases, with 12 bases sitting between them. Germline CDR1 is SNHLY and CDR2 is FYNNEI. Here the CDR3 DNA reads TGTGCCAGCAGTGAAGCGGACTTTCCCGGGACCCAGTACTTC. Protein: CASSEADFPGTQYF.

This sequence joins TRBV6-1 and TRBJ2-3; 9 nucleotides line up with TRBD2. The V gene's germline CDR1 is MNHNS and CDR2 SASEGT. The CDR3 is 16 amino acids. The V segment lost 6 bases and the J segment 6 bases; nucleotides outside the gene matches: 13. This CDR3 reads CASREGTSSRWDTQYF. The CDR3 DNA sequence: TGTGCCAGCAGGGAGGGGACTAGCTCACGTTGGGATACGCAGTATTTT.

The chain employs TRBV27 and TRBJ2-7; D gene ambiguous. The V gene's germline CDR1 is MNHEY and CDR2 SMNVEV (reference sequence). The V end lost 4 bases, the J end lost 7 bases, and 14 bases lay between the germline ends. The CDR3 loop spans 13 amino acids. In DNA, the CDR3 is TGTGCCAGCAGTTCAGTCCCCGCCGTTGAGCAGTACTTC. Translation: CASSSVPAVEQYF.

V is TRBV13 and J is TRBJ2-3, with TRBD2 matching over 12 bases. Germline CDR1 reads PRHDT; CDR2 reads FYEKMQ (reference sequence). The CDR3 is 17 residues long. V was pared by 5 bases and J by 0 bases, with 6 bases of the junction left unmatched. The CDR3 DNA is TGTGCCAGCAGCGGACTAGCGGGGATCTCTAGCACAGATACGCAGTATTTT. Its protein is CASSGLAGISSTDTQYF.

The DNA for the CDR3 is TGTGCCTGGAGTTTACACAGCACTGAAGCTTTCTTT. It translates to CAWSLHSTEAFF. The chain combines TRBV30 with TRBJ1-1; no clear D gene. Germline V gene data show CDR1 as GTSNPN and CDR2 as SVGIG (reference sequence). The CDR3 is 12 residues long. V was shortened by 2 bases and J by 4 bases, with 8 bases between the two germline ends.

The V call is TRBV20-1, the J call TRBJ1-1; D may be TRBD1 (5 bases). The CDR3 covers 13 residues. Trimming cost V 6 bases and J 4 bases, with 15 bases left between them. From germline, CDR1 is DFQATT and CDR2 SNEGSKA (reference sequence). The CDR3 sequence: CSAPRPGPTEAFF. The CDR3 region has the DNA TGCAGTGCACCGCGACCGGGGCCCACTGAAGCTTTCTTT.

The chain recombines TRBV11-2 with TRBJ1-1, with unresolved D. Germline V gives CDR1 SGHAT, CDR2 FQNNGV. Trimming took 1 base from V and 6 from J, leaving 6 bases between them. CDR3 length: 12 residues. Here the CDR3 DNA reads TGTGCCAGCAGCTTAGTCCTGCCTGAAGCTTTCTTT. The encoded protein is CASSLVLPEAFF.

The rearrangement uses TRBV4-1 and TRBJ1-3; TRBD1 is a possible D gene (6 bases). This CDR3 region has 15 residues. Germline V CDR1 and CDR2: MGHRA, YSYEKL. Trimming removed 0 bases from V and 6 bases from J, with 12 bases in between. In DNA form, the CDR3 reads TGCGCCAGCAGCCAAGATGGGGGGCCAGAAAACACCATATATTTT. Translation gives CASSQDGGPENTIYF.

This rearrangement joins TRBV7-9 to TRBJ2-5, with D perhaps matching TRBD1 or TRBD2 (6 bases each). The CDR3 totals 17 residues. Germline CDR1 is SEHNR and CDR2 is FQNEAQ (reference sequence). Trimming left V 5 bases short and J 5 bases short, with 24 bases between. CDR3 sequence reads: CASSAGSGAHSTETQYF. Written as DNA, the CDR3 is TGTGCCAGCAGCGCAGGTTCGGGGGCGCATTCGACGGAGACCCAGTACTTC. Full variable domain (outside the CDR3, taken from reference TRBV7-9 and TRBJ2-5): DTGVSQNPRHKITKRGQNVTFRCDPISEHNRLYWYRQTLGQGPEFLTYFQNEAQLEKSRLLSDRFSAERPKGSFSTLEIQRTEQGDSAMYLCASSAGSGAHSTETQYFGPGTRLLVL.

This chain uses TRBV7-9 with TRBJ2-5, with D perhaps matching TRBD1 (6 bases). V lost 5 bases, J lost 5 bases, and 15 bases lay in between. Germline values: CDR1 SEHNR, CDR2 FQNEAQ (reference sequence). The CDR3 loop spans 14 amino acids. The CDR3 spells CASSTGHLGETQYF. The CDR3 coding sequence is TGTGCCAGCAGCACGGGACATCTTGGGGAGACCCAGTACTTC. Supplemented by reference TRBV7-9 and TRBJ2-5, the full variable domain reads DTGVSQNPRHKITKRGQNVTFRCDPISEHNRLYWYRQTLGQGPEFLTYFQNEAQLEKSRLLSDRFSAERPKGSFSTLEIQRTEQGDSAMYLCASSTGHLGETQYFGPGTRLLVL.

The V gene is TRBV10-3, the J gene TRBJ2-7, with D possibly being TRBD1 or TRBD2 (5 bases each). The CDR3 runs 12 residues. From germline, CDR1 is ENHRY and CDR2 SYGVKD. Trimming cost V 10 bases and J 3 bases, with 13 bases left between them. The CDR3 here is CATADINYEQYF. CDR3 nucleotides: TGTGCCACAGCGGACATTAACTACGAGCAGTACTTC.

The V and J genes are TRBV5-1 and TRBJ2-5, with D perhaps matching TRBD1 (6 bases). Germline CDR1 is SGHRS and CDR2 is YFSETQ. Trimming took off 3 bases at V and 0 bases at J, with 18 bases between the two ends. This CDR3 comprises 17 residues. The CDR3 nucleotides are TGCGCCAGCAGCTCAGGGTTGGGGGACAAGTACCAAGAGACCCAGTACTTC. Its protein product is CASSSGLGDKYQETQYF.

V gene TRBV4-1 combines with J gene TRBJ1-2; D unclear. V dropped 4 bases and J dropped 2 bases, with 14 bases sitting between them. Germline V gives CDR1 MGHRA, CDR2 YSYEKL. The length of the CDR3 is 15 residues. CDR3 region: CASSPSGDGNYGYTF. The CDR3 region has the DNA TGCGCCAGCAGCCCGTCTGGCGACGGGAACTATGGCTACACCTTC.

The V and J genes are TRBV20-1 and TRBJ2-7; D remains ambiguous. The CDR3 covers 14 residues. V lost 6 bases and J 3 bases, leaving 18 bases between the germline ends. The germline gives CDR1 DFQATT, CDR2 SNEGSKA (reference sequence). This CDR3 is CSARSQVQIYEQYF. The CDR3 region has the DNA TGCAGTGCCAGGAGCCAGGTCCAAATCTACGAGCAGTACTTC.

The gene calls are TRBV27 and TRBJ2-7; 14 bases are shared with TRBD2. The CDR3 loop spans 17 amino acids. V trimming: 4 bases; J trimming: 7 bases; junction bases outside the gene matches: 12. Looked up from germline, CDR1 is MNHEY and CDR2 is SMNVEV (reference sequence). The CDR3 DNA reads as TGTGCCAGCAGTTCGGGACTAGCGGGAGAACGGTTTGGGGAGCAGTACTTC. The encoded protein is CASSSGLAGERFGEQYF.

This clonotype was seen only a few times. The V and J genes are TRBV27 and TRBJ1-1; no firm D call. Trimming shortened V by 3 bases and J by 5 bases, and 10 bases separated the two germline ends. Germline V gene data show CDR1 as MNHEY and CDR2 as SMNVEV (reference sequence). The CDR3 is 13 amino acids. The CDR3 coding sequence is TGTGCCAGCAGTTTTGGCGTGGAGACTGAAGCTTTCTTT. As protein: CASSFGVETEAFF.

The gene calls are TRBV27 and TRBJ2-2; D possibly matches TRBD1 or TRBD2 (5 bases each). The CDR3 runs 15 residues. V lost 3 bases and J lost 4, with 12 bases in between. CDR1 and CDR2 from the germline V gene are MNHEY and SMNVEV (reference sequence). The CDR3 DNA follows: TGTGCCAGCAGTTTTGGGGGAGCCCTCACCGGGGAGCTGTTTTTT. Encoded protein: CASSFGGALTGELFF.

The CDR3 DNA follows: TGTGCCAGCAGCTTAGAACAGGGTAACATTCAGTACTTC. As protein: CASSLEQGNIQYF. The chain joins TRBV7-2 to TRBJ2-4, with D possibly matching TRBD1 (6 bases). Germline V lookup: CDR1 SGHTA, CDR2 FQGNSA. The CDR3 contains 13 residues. The V end was cut by 1 base, the J end by 7 bases, with 8 bases between.

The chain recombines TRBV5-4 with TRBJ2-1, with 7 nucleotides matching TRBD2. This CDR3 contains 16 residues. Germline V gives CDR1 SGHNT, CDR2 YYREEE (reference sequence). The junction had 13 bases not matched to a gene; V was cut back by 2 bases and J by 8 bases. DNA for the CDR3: TGTGCCAGCAGCTTCCCCACCGGACTAGACGCCCATGAGCAGTTCTTC. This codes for CASSFPTGLDAHEQFF.

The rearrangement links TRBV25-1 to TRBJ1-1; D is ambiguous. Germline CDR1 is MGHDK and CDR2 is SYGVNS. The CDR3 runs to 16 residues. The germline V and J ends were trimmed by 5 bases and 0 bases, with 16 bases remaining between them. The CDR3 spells CASSPKLKGMNTEAFF. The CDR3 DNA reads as TGTGCCAGCAGTCCCAAATTAAAGGGAATGAACACTGAAGCTTTCTTT.

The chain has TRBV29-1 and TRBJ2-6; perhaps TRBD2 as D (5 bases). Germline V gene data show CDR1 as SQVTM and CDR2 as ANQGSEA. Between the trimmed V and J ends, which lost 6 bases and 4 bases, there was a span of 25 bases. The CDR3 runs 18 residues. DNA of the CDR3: TGCAGCGTGGCTATCACCAATCCCAAGAGGGAGGGGGCCAACGTCCTGACTTTC. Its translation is CSVAITNPKREGANVLTF.

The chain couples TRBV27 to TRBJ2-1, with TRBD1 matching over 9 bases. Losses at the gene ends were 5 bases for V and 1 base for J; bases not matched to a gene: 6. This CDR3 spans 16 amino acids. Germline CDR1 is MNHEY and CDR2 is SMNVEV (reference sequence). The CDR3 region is CASSPGTGISYNEQFF. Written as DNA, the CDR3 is TGTGCCAGCAGTCCCGGGACAGGGATATCCTACAATGAGCAGTTCTTC.